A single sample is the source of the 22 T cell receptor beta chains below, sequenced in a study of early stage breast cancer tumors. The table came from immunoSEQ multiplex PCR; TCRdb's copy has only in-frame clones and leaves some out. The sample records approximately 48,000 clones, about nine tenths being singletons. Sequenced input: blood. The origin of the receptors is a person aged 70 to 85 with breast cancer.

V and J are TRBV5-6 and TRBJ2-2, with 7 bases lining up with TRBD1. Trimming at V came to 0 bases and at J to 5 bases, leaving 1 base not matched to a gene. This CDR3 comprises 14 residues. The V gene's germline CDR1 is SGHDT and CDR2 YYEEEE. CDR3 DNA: TGTGCCAGCAGCTTGGGGACAGGTACCGGGGAGCTGTTTTTT. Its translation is CASSLGTGTGELFF.

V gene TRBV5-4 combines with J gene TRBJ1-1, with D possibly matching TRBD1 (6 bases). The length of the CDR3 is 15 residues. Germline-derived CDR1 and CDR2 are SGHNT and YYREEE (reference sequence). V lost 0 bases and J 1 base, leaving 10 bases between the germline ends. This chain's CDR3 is CASSLGSGANTEAFF. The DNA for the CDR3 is TGTGCCAGCAGCTTGGGATCAGGGGCGAACACTGAAGCTTTCTTT.

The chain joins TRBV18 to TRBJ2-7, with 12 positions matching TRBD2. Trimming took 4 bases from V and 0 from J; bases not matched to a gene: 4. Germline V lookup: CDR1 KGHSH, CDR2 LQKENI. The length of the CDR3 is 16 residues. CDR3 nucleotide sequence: TGTGCCAGCTCACAACCGGGACTAGCGGGCTCCTACGAGCAGTACTTC. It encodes CASSQPGLAGSYEQYF.

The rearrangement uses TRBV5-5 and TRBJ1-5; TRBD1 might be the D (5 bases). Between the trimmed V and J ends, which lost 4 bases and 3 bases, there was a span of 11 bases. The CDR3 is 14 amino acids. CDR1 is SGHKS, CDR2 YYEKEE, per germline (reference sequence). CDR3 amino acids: CASSTGTINQPQHF. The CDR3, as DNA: TGTGCCAGCAGCACAGGTACCATCAATCAGCCCCAGCATTTT. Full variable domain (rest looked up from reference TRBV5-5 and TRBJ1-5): DAGVTQSPTHLIKTRGQQVTLRCSPISGHKSVSWYQQVLGQGPQFIFQYYEKEERGRGNFPDRFSARQFPNYSSELNVNALLLGDSALYLCASSTGTINQPQHFGDGTRLSIL.

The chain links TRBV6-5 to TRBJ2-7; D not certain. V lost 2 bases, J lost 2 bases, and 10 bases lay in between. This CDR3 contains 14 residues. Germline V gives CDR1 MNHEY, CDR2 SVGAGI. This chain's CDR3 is CASSYSRRTYEQYF. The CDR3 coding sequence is TGTGCCAGCAGTTACAGTCGCAGAACCTACGAGCAGTACTTC.

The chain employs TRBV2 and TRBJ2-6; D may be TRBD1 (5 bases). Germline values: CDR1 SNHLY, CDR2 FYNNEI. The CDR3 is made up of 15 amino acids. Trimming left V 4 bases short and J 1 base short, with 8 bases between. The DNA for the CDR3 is TGTGCCAGCAGTGTCCGGACATCTGGGGCCAACGTCCTGACTTTC. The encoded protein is CASSVRTSGANVLTF.

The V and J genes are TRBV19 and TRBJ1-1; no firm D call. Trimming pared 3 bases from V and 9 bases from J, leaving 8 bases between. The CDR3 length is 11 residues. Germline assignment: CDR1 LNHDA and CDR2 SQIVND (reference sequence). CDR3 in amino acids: CASSMIGQAFF. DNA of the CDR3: TGTGCCAGTAGTATGATTGGGCAAGCTTTCTTT. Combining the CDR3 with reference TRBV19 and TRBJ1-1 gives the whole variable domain DGGITQSPKYLFRKEGQNVTLSCEQNLNHDAMYWYRQDPGQGLRLIYYSQIVNDFQKGDIAEGYSVSREKKESFPLTVTSAQKNPTAFYLCASSMIGQAFFGQGTRLTVV.

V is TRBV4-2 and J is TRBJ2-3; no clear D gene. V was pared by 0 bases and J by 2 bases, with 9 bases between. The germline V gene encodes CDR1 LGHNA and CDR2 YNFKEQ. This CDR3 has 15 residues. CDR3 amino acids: CASSQDAEYTDTQYF. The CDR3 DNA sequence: TGTGCCAGCAGCCAAGACGCGGAGTACACAGATACGCAGTATTTT.

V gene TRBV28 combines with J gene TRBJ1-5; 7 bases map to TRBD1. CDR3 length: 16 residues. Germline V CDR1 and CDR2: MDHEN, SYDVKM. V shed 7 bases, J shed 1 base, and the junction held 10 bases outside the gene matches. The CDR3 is CASISWAGGSNQPQHF. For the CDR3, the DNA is TGTGCCAGCATCTCGTGGGCAGGGGGAAGCAATCAGCCCCAGCATTTT. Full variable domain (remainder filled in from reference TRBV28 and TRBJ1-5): DVKVTQSSRYLVKRTGEKVFLECVQDMDHENMFWYRQDPGLGLRLIYFSYDVKMKEKGDIPEGYSVSREKKERFSLILESASTNQTSMYLCASISWAGGSNQPQHFGDGTRLSIL.

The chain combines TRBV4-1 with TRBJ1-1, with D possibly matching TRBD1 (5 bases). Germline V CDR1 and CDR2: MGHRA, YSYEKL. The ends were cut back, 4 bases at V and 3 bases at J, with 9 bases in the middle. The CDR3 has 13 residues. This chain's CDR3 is CASSRGADTEAFF. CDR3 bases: TGCGCCAGCAGCCGCGGGGCCGACACTGAAGCTTTCTTT.

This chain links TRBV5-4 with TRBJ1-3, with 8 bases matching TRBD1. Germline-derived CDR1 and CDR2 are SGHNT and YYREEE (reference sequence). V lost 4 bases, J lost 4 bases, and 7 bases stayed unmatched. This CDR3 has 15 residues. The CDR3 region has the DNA TGTGCCAGCAGCCTCGACAGGGGAATCGGAAACACCATATATTTT. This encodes CASSLDRGIGNTIYF.

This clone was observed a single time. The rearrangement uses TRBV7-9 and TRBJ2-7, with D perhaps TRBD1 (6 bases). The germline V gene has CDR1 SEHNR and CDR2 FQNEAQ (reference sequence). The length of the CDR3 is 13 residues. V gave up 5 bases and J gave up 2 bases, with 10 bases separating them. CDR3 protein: CASSRQVPYEQYF. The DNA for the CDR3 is TGTGCCAGCAGCCGACAGGTACCCTACGAGCAGTACTTC.

The CDR3 DNA reads as TGTGCCAGCTCACCACCCGGCAGGGATTTGAATTCGTCACCCCTCCACTTT. Protein product: CASSPPGRDLNSSPLHF. The chain carries TRBV18 and TRBJ1-6, with a tentative D call TRBD1 (5 bases). This CDR3 contains 17 residues. V dropped 0 bases and J dropped 10 bases, with 19 bases sitting between them. Germline values: CDR1 KGHSH, CDR2 LQKENI.

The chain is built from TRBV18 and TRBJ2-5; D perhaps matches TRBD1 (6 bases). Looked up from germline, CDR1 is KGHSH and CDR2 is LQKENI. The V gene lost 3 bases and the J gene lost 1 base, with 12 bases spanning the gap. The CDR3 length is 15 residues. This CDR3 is CASSPYGQTQETQYF. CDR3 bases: TGTGCCAGCTCACCCTATGGACAGACCCAAGAGACCCAGTACTTC.

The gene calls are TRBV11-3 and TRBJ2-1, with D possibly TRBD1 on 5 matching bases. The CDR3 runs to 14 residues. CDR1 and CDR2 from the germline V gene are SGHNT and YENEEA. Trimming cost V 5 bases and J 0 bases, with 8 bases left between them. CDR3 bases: TGTGCCAGCAGCCTCGACAGCTCCTACAATGAGCAGTTCTTC. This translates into CASSLDSSYNEQFF.

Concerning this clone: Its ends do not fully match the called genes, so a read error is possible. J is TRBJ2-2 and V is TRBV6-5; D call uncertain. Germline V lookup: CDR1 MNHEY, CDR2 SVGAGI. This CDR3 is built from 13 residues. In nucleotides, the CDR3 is TGTGCCACCAGTGACACTAACACCGGGGAGCTGTTTTTT. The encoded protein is CATSDTNTGELFF.

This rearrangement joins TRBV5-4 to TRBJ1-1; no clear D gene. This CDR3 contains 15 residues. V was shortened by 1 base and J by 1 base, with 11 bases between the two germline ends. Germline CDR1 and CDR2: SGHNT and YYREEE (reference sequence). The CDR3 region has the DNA TGTGCCAGCAGCTTGTATCTCACTGGGAACACTGAAGCTTTCTTT. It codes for CASSLYLTGNTEAFF.

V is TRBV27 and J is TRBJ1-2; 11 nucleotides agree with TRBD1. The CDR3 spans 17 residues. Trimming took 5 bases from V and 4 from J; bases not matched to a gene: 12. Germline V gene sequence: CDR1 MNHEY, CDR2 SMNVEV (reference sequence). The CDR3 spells CASSLHPGQGAFYGYTF. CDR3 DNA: TGTGCCAGCAGTCTCCACCCAGGACAGGGGGCCTTCTATGGCTACACCTTC.

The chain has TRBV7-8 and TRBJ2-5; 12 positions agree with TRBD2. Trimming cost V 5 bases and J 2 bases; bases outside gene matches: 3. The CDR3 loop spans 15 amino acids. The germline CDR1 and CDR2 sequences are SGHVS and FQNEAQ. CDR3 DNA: TGTGCCAGCAGCGTCGGGACTAGCGGGCAAGAGACCCAGTACTTC. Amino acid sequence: CASSVGTSGQETQYF. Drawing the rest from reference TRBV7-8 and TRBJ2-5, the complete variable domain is GAGVSQSPRYKVAKRGQDVALRCDPISGHVSLFWYQQALGQGPEFLTYFQNEAQLDKSGLPSDRFFAERPEGSVSTLKIQRTQQEDSAVYLCASSVGTSGQETQYFGPGTRLLVL.

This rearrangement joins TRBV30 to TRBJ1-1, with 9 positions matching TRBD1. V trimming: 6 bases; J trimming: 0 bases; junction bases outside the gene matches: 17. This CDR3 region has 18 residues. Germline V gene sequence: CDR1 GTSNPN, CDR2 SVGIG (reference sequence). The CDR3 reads CACRDRERGFPMNTEAFF. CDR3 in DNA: TGTGCCTGTAGGGACAGGGAACGTGGTTTTCCGATGAACACTGAAGCTTTCTTT.

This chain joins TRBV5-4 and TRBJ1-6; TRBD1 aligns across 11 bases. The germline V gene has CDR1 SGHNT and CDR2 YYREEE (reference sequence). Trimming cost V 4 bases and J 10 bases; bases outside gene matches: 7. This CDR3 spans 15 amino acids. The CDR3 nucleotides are TGTGCCAGCAGCCGGGACAGGGGGATTGACTCACCCCTCCACTTT. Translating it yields CASSRDRGIDSPLHF.

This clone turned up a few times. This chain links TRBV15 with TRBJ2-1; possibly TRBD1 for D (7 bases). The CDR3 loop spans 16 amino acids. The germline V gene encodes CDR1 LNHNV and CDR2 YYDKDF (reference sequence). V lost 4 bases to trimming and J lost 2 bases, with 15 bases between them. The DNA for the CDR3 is TGTGCCACCAGCACTGGACAGGACTATACCTACAATGAGCAGTTCTTC. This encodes CATSTGQDYTYNEQFF.